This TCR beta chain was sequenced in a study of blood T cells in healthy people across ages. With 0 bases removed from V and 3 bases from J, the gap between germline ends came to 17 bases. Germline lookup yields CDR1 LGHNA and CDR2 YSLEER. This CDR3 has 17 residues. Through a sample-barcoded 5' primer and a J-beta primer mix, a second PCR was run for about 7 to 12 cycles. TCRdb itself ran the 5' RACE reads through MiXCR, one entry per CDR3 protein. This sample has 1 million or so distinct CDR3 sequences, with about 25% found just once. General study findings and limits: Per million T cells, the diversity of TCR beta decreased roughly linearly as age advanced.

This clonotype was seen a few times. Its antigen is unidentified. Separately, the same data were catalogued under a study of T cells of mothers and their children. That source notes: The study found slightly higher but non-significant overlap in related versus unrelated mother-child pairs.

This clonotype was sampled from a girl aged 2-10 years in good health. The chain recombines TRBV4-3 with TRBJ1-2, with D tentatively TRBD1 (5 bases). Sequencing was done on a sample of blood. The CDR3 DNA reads TGCGCCAGCAGCCAAGATAGGAGTCGGGGCGGAGACTATGGCTACACCTTC. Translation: CASSQDRSRGGDYGYTF.